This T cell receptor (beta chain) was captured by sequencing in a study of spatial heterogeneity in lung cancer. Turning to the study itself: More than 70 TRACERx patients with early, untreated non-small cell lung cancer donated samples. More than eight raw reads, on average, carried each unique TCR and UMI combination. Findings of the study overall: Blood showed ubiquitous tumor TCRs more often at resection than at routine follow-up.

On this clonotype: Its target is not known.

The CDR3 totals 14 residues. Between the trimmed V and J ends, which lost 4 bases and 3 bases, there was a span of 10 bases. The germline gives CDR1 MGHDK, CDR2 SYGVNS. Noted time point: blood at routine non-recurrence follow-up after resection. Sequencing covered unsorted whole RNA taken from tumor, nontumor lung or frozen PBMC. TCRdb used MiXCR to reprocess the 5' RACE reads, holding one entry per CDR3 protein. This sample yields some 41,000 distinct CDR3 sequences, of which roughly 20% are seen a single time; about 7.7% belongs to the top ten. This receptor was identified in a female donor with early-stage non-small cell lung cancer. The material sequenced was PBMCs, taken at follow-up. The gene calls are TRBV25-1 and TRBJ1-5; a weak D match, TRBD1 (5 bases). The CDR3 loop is CASSGDGNNQPQHF. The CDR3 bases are TGTGCCAGCAGTGGGGACGGAAACAATCAGCCCCAGCATTTT.